This section outlines one T cell receptor beta chain sequence together with its context. Genomic DNA of every subset was divided equally among multiple immunoSEQ plates. The repertoire was sequenced with immunoSEQ multiplex PCR; TCRdb's copy has only in-frame clones and lacks some. The sample has 1.5 million to 2.5 million clones; about 95% are singletons. The data were taken from a study of shared clonotypes between healthy human individuals. For the study at large: Each donor had three CD4 naive, three CD4 memory, two CD8 naive and one CD8 memory plate.

Germline V CDR1 and CDR2: WNHNN, SYGVQD (reference sequence). The CDR3 runs to 17 residues. V lost 3 bases and J lost 9; bases outside the gene matches: 14. It was CD45RO-negative cells, positively selected for CCR7, that made up naive CD8 cells, with terminally differentiated effector memory CD45RA+ cells excluded. The chain combines TRBV10-1 with TRBJ1-6; the match to TRBD1 covers 7 bases. The receptor comes from a man between 18 and 29 years old in good health. Sample: naive CD8+ T cells sorted from blood. The CDR3 loop is CASSEGPRQGGISPLHF. In nucleotides, the CDR3 is TGCGCCAGCAGTGAAGGGCCCAGACAGGGTGGGATTTCACCCCTCCACTTT.